The 7 T cell receptor beta chains given below trace back to one sample, sequenced in a study of T cells in Graves' hyperthyroidism and ophthalmopathy. TCR beta CDR3 regions were amplified from RNA transcripts. TCR CDR3 regions were first amplified by RT-PCR with HTBI primers. TCRdb used MiXCR to reprocess the multiplex PCR reads, holding one entry per CDR3 protein. The sample yields approximately 870,000 distinct CDR3 sequences, 38% seen once. Sequenced: blood. The receptors originated from a man aged 18 to 29 with Graves' hyperthyroidism.

This clonotype has a count of ten or more. This chain uses TRBV2 with TRBJ1-5, with 8 bases identical to TRBD1. The CDR3 contains 16 residues. V trimming: 3 bases; J trimming: 5 bases; junction bases outside the gene matches: 9. From germline, CDR1 is SNHLY and CDR2 FYNNEI. The CDR3: CASSDQGAAFDQPQHF. The CDR3 DNA follows: TGTGCCAGCAGTGATCAGGGGGCGGCCTTTGATCAGCCCCAGCATTTT.

This clonotype was recorded at least ten times. This chain uses TRBV5-1 with TRBJ1-6; 9 bases fit TRBD1. The CDR3 runs 17 residues. V shed 3 bases and J 9 bases; nucleotides not matched to a gene: 13. From germline, CDR1 is SGHRS and CDR2 YFSETQ. The CDR3 nucleotides read TGCGCCAGCAGCTCCAGAGCTCCGGGACAGGGACGTTCACCCCTCCACTTT. Encoded protein: CASSSRAPGQGRSPLHF.

This sequence joins TRBV6-6 and TRBJ2-7, with a possible D match to TRBD1 (5 bases). The germline CDR1 and CDR2 sequences are MNHNY and SVGAGI (reference sequence). The CDR3 loop spans 14 amino acids. V was pared by 7 bases and J by 2 bases, with 15 bases between. CDR3 in amino acids: CASTSGQRTYEQYF. The CDR3 nucleotides are TGTGCCAGCACCTCTGGACAAAGAACCTACGAGCAGTACTTC.

This rearrangement joins TRBV2 to TRBJ2-7; D possibly corresponds to TRBD1 (5 bases). CDR3 size: 15 residues. The ends were cut back, 5 bases at V and 0 bases at J, with 14 bases in the middle. Germline V lookup: CDR1 SNHLY, CDR2 FYNNEI. CDR3 bases: TGTGCCAGCAGTAAAGGACAAGTGACCTCCTACGAGCAGTACTTC. Protein product: CASSKGQVTSYEQYF. The whole variable domain, filled in from reference TRBV2 and TRBJ2-7, reads EPEVTQTPSHQVTQMGQEVILRCVPISNHLYFYWYRQILGQKVEFLVSFYNNEISEKSEIFDDQFSVERPDGSNFTLKIRSTKLEDSAMYFCASSKGQVTSYEQYFGPGTRLTVT.

This clonotype showed up just a few times. The chain carries TRBV2 and TRBJ2-2, with D hard to call. CDR1 is SNHLY, CDR2 FYNNEI, per germline. This CDR3 is 15 amino acids long. The ends were cut back, 6 bases at V and 5 bases at J, with 16 bases in the middle. The CDR3 here is CASSMQQIKTGELFF. Here the CDR3 DNA reads TGTGCCAGCAGCATGCAACAGATAAAGACCGGGGAGCTGTTTTTT. The whole variable domain, remainder taken from reference TRBV2 and TRBJ2-2, is EPEVTQTPSHQVTQMGQEVILRCVPISNHLYFYWYRQILGQKVEFLVSFYNNEISEKSEIFDDQFSVERPDGSNFTLKIRSTKLEDSAMYFCASSMQQIKTGELFFGEGSRLTVL.

The chain recombines TRBV9 with TRBJ1-1, with D unclear. The V gene lost 6 bases and the J gene lost 5 bases, with 14 bases spanning the gap. The CDR3 has 13 amino acids. CDR1 is SGDLS, CDR2 YYNGEE, per germline. The CDR3 here is CASTPSLGTEAFF. As DNA, the CDR3 is TGTGCCAGCACACCAAGCCTAGGGACTGAAGCTTTCTTT.

The chain uses TRBV5-4 and TRBJ1-3; D ambiguous. CDR1 is SGHNT, CDR2 YYREEE, per germline (reference sequence). Trimming pared 0 bases from V and 4 bases from J, leaving 11 bases between. This CDR3 is 15 amino acids long. Here the CDR3 DNA reads TGTGCCAGCAGCTTGGAGGCTACTGGGGGAAACACCATATATTTT. Amino acids: CASSLEATGGNTIYF.